One and the same sample provided the 32 T cell receptor beta chains below, sequenced in a study of early T cells in non-severe SARS-CoV-2 infection. Each CDR3 protein is one row after TCRdb ran MiXCR on the 5' RACE reads. The sample has about 54,000 distinct CDR3 sequences; about 8% are singletons. The sequencing here drew on whole blood, taken at baseline. These receptors were taken from an adult who was a healthcare worker with PCR-confirmed SARS-CoV-2 infection or an uninfected control (not recorded which).

This clonotype occurred many times. The rearrangement links TRBV5-6 to TRBJ2-3; 10 positions agree with TRBD2. The CDR3 has 16 residues. The ends lost 1 base at V and 6 bases at J; junction bases unmatched: 8. The germline gives CDR1 SGHDT, CDR2 YYEEEE. The CDR3 loop reads CASSLLTSGDIDTQYF. The DNA for the CDR3 is TGTGCCAGCAGCTTGCTAACTAGCGGGGACATTGATACGCAGTATTTT.

There are a few counts of this clonotype. The gene calls are TRBV19 and TRBJ2-2; maybe TRBD2 (5 bases). Trimming stripped 7 bases from V and 0 bases from J, with 12 bases between. CDR1 and CDR2 (germline): LNHDA, SQIVND (reference sequence). The CDR3 has 15 residues. The CDR3 loop is CASNSAGPNTGELFF. The CDR3 DNA reads TGTGCCAGTAATTCGGCGGGCCCGAACACCGGGGAGCTGTTTTTT.

This clonotype was counted ten times or more. The rearrangement links TRBV10-3 to TRBJ2-1, with a possible D match to TRBD2 (5 bases). The CDR3 consists of 15 residues. Trimming took 3 bases from V and 3 from J, leaving 12 bases between them. Germline assignment: CDR1 ENHRY and CDR2 SYGVKD. The CDR3 loop is CAISDLLTNYNEQFF. For the CDR3, the DNA is TGTGCCATCAGTGATCTACTGACTAACTACAATGAGCAGTTCTTC.

Ten or more counts support this clonotype. The rearrangement uses TRBV6-2 or TRBV6-3 and TRBJ2-5, with D unclear. Germline loops: CDR1 MNHEY, CDR2 SVGEGT. V was pared by 2 bases and J by 9 bases, with 7 bases between. The CDR3 covers 11 residues. The DNA for the CDR3 is TGTGCCAGCAGTTACAAAAGTGCCCAGTACTTC. It encodes CASSYKSAQYF.

The V call is TRBV7-3, the J call TRBJ2-6; TRBD2 matches 7 bases. V shed 3 bases, J shed 0 bases, and the junction held 8 bases outside the gene matches. Germline CDR1 is SGHTA and CDR2 is FQGTGA. The CDR3 has 18 residues. The CDR3 spells CASSFVSGASSGANVLTF. DNA for the CDR3: TGTGCCAGCAGCTTCGTCAGCGGGGCCAGCTCTGGGGCCAACGTCCTGACTTTC.

This clonotype showed up many times. This chain joins TRBV3-1 and TRBJ2-3; 8 positions agree with TRBD1. Unmatched junction bases numbered 8, after V lost 4 bases and J lost 2 bases. This CDR3 is 16 amino acids long. The germline V gene encodes CDR1 LGHDT and CDR2 YNNKEL (reference sequence). The CDR3, as DNA: TGTGCCAGCAGCCTCCGGACAGGGACCTTCACAGATACGCAGTATTTT. Protein: CASSLRTGTFTDTQYF.

This clonotype appeared many times. J is TRBJ1-4 and V is TRBV9; D is undetermined. CDR3 length: 16 amino acids. Germline CDR1 and CDR2: SGDLS and YYNGEE. V lost 0 bases, J lost 11 bases, and 20 bases lay in between. CDR3 DNA: TGTGCCAGCAGCGTAGACGCGGATTGGACTTCGTTTAAACTGTTTTTT. Translation: CASSVDADWTSFKLFF. The full variable domain, its missing parts supplied by reference TRBV9 and TRBJ1-4, is DSGVTQTPKHLITATGQRVTLRCSPRSGDLSVYWYQQSLDQGLQFLIQYYNGEERAKGNILERFSAQQFPDLHSELNLSSLELGDSALYFCASSVDADWTSFKLFFGSGTQLSVL.

In this sample, this clonotype turned up a few times. The CDR3 nucleotides are TGTGCCAGCAGCTTAGCCGGGACAGGGGGCGGAAAACTGTTTTTT. Amino acid sequence: CASSLAGTGGGKLFF. V is TRBV7-9 and J is TRBJ1-4, with 12 nucleotides matching TRBD1. Unmatched junction bases numbered 3, after V lost 0 bases and J lost 10 bases. The CDR3 has 15 amino acids. Germline values: CDR1 SEHNR, CDR2 FQNEAQ (reference sequence).

The V gene is TRBV18, the J gene TRBJ1-1; 8 nucleotides agree with TRBD1. The ends lost 4 bases at V and 0 bases at J; junction bases unmatched: 1. Per germline, CDR1 KGHSH and CDR2 LQKENI. This CDR3 is built from 14 residues. Written as DNA, the CDR3 is TGTGCCAGCTCACGGGACAGGTTGAACACTGAAGCTTTCTTT. Protein: CASSRDRLNTEAFF.

This clonotype was observed a handful of times. The chain joins TRBV29-1 to TRBJ1-1; maybe TRBD1 (5 bases). Germline lookup yields CDR1 SQVTM and CDR2 ANQGSEA. Between the trimmed V and J ends, which lost 5 bases and 5 bases, there was a span of 15 bases. The CDR3 is 13 residues long. The CDR3 loop reads CSVLTARTTEAFF. CDR3 sequence (DNA): TGCAGCGTTTTGACAGCACGTACGACTGAAGCTTTCTTT.

This clonotype was observed a few times. The gene calls are TRBV5-1 and TRBJ2-7, with 7 bases matching TRBD2. Germline V gene data show CDR1 as SGHRS and CDR2 as YFSETQ. The V segment lost 0 bases and the J segment 5 bases; nucleotides outside the gene matches: 5. CDR3 length: 14 amino acids. The CDR3: CASSLGTSFHEQYF. As DNA, the CDR3 is TGCGCCAGCAGCTTGGGGACTAGTTTCCACGAGCAGTACTTC.

This clonotype was found many times. This chain joins TRBV5-1 and TRBJ2-5; 9 nucleotides agree with TRBD1. The CDR3 is 15 residues long. Germline loops: CDR1 SGHRS, CDR2 YFSETQ. The junction had 5 bases not matched to a gene; V was cut back by 0 bases and J by 5 bases. CDR3 coding DNA: TGCGCCAGCAGCTTGGAGGACAGGGGCTGGGAGACCCAGTACTTC. Residues: CASSLEDRGWETQYF.

CDR3 DNA: TGTGCCAGCAGCTTAGTTTTCGGGCGCCTCTCTGGAAACACCATATATTTT. The encoded protein is CASSLVFGRLSGNTIYF. This chain joins TRBV7-2 and TRBJ1-3; D is uncertain. The germline gives CDR1 SGHTA, CDR2 FQGNSA. CDR3 size: 17 residues. V shed 1 base and J shed 0 bases, with 13 bases lying between them.

This clonotype was seen repeatedly, ten times or more. DNA for the CDR3: TGTGCCAGCTCACCCCCGGGACTAGCGGAGAAGGCGTTCTTC. This codes for CASSPPGLAEKAFF. The rearrangement uses TRBV18 and TRBJ2-1; TRBD2 aligns across 11 bases. The V gene end was trimmed by 3 bases and the J gene end by 15 bases; junction bases not matched to a gene: 10. Looked up from germline, CDR1 is KGHSH and CDR2 is LQKENI. This CDR3 has 14 residues.

This clonotype was observed many times. The CDR3 loop is CASSPSGEQYF. The DNA of the CDR3 is TGTGCCAGCAGCCCCTCCGGCGAGCAGTACTTC. This chain connects TRBV28 to TRBJ2-7; D is unclear. Germline CDR1 is MDHEN and CDR2 is SYDVKM. The CDR3 contains 11 residues. With 6 bases removed from V and 6 bases from J, the gap between germline ends came to 9 bases.

The chain links TRBV29-1 to TRBJ2-7; 7 bases agree with TRBD1. The V segment lost 0 bases and the J segment 3 bases; nucleotides outside the gene matches: 8. Germline V gene sequence: CDR1 SQVTM, CDR2 ANQGSEA. The CDR3 extends over 15 amino acids. The CDR3 nucleotides are TGCAGCGTTGAAGATCTGGAGACAGGGAGCTACGAGCAGTACTTC. Protein product: CSVEDLETGSYEQYF.

This clonotype was observed at least ten times. The chain carries TRBV28 and TRBJ2-5; 8 bases agree with TRBD1. With 6 bases clipped from V and 4 bases from J, the junction kept 4 bases outside the gene matches. CDR1 and CDR2 (germline): MDHEN, SYDVKM. This CDR3 region has 13 residues. CDR3 sequence reads: CASRLTGVETQYF. The CDR3 DNA follows: TGTGCCAGCAGGCTGACAGGGGTAGAGACCCAGTACTTC.

This clonotype was found many times. The chain combines TRBV6-5 with TRBJ2-1, with 11 bases matching TRBD2. Germline CDR1 reads MNHEY; CDR2 reads SVGAGI. CDR3 length: 14 residues. V was pared by 6 bases and J by 13 bases, with 11 bases of the junction left unmatched. CDR3 sequence (DNA): TGTGCCAGCAGGACCCCTAGCGGGAGGTTCGAACAGTTCTTC. Encoded protein: CASRTPSGRFEQFF.

This clonotype was found a few times. This chain uses TRBV29-1 with TRBJ2-3; the match to TRBD1 covers 7 bases. Per the germline V gene, CDR1 is SQVTM and CDR2 is ANQGSEA. The trim removed 4 bases at V and 4 bases at J, leaving 5 bases unmatched. This CDR3 contains 13 residues. CDR3 residues: CSVGRDRSDTQYF. The CDR3 DNA follows: TGCAGCGTTGGCCGGGACAGATCAGATACGCAGTATTTT.

This clonotype came up a few times. CDR3 coding DNA: TGCAGTGCTAGAAGTGGCTCTCGAATGGTCCCCTACGAGCAGTACTTC. This codes for CSARSGSRMVPYEQYF. The V gene is TRBV20-1, the J gene TRBJ2-7; D is uncertain. The V end was cut by 2 bases, the J end by 2 bases, with 19 bases between. CDR3 length: 16 amino acids. The germline CDR1 and CDR2 sequences are DFQATT and SNEGSKA (reference sequence).

V usage is TRBV7-9 and J usage is TRBJ2-1, with D hard to call. Germline assignment: CDR1 SEHNR and CDR2 FQNEAQ (reference sequence). Between the trimmed V and J ends, which lost 5 bases and 2 bases, there was a span of 7 bases. The CDR3 is 13 amino acids. The CDR3 sequence is CASSTPPYNEQFF. CDR3 nucleotide sequence: TGTGCCAGCAGCACCCCCCCCTACAATGAGCAGTTCTTC.

Ten or more counts support this clonotype. CDR3 coding DNA: TGTGCCAGCAGCTTAGCGACCGCCTACAATGAGCAGTTCTTC. It yields the protein CASSLATAYNEQFF. This chain connects TRBV7-8 to TRBJ2-1; unclear D gene. V lost 0 bases to trimming and J lost 2 bases, with 5 bases between them. Germline V gene sequence: CDR1 SGHVS, CDR2 FQNEAQ. The CDR3 covers 14 residues.

Ten or more counts support this clonotype. V gene TRBV28 combines with J gene TRBJ2-5; 7 bases fit TRBD1. CDR1 and CDR2 from the germline V gene are MDHEN and SYDVKM. This CDR3 is 15 amino acids long. V trimming: 6 bases; J trimming: 5 bases; junction bases outside the gene matches: 12. The CDR3 DNA sequence: TGTGCCAGCAGAGCACAGGGGTCAGGGGCGGAGACCCAGTACTTC. The encoded protein is CASRAQGSGAETQYF.

This clonotype turned up a few times. The V gene is TRBV2, the J gene TRBJ1-3; D unclear. The V end lost 6 bases, the J end lost 2 bases, and 11 bases lay between the germline ends. The CDR3 has 14 amino acids. Germline loops: CDR1 SNHLY, CDR2 FYNNEI. CDR3 nucleotide sequence: TGTGCCAGCAGGGGCGCCGGAACTGGAAACACCATATATTTT. Residues: CASRGAGTGNTIYF.

This clonotype was observed at least ten times. This sequence joins TRBV4-1 and TRBJ2-1; TRBD2 matches 7 bases. The CDR3 consists of 16 residues. J gave up 6 bases and V 0 bases, and 8 bases lay outside the gene matches. CDR1 is MGHRA, CDR2 YSYEKL, per germline. The DNA for the CDR3 is TGCGCCAGCAGCCAAGAATTTAGTGCGGGGGTCAATGAGCAGTTCTTC. Amino acids: CASSQEFSAGVNEQFF.

This clonotype has ten or more counts. The CDR3 loop reads CASSIAGTGVGTGELFF. CDR3 nucleotide sequence: TGTGCCAGTAGTATAGCCGGGACAGGGGTCGGCACCGGGGAGCTGTTTTTT. This chain connects TRBV19 to TRBJ2-2, with 10 bases aligning to TRBD1. The CDR3 spans 17 residues. J gave up 4 bases and V 1 base, and 6 bases lay outside the gene matches. CDR1 is LNHDA and CDR2 is SQIVND in the germline V gene (reference sequence).

This clonotype was counted a few times. J is TRBJ2-1 and V is TRBV12-5; possible D gene TRBD2, 6 bases. CDR1 and CDR2 (germline): LGHNT, FRNRAP. V was clipped by 7 bases and J by 9 bases, with 28 bases between them. CDR3 length equals 17 residues. CDR3 DNA: TGTGCTAGTGCCTCCGGGACTGTGAGGCGAGGGAGTTCTGAGCAGTTCTTC. It codes for CASASGTVRRGSSEQFF.

V gene TRBV7-9 combines with J gene TRBJ1-2, with a possible D match to TRBD1 (5 bases). The germline V gene has CDR1 SEHNR and CDR2 FQNEAQ (reference sequence). The ends were cut back, 3 bases at V and 8 bases at J, with 13 bases in the middle. The CDR3 totals 13 residues. The CDR3 sequence: CASSFTGWDGYTF. The CDR3 DNA follows: TGTGCCAGCAGCTTCACAGGATGGGACGGCTACACCTTC.

There are many counts of this clonotype. The V call is TRBV7-3, the J call TRBJ2-2, with D perhaps being TRBD1 or TRBD2 (6 bases each). Germline CDR1 is SGHTA and CDR2 is FQGTGA. Trimming stripped 1 base from V and 1 base from J, with 16 bases between. The CDR3 spans 18 residues. The CDR3 DNA sequence: TGTGCCAGCAGCTTAAATCCGGGGGCCAGCGGGAACACCGGGGAGCTGTTTTTT. Translated: CASSLNPGASGNTGELFF.

A few counts support this clonotype. This chain joins TRBV15 and TRBJ2-3; possibly TRBD1 or TRBD2 for D (5 bases each). Per germline, CDR1 LNHNV and CDR2 YYDKDF (reference sequence). The CDR3 totals 15 residues. V was cut by 5 bases and J by 5 bases, with 17 bases left in between. The DNA of the CDR3 is TGTGCCACCAGCCCTGAGGGACGTAGGATAGATACGCAGTATTTT. Its protein is CATSPEGRRIDTQYF.

This clonotype was observed many times. V gene TRBV4-1 combines with J gene TRBJ1-4; 9 bases fit TRBD1. The CDR3 runs 15 residues. V shed 5 bases, J shed 7 bases, and the junction held 8 bases outside the gene matches. Per the germline V gene, CDR1 is MGHRA and CDR2 is YSYEKL. For the CDR3, the DNA is TGCGCCAGCAGCAACCTACAGGGGGCGGGTGAAAAACTGTTTTTT. It specifies CASSNLQGAGEKLFF.

The chain recombines TRBV28 with TRBJ2-1; TRBD1 agrees at 12 bases. The V segment lost 8 bases and the J segment 8 bases; nucleotides outside the gene matches: 10. CDR1 and CDR2 from the germline V gene are MDHEN and SYDVKM. This CDR3 is built from 15 residues. Written as DNA, the CDR3 is TGTGCCAGCGGGGTCCCGGGACAGGGGGCTTATGAGCAGTTCTTC. Encoded protein: CASGVPGQGAYEQFF.